The 9 T cell receptor beta chains below were found in one sample sequenced in a study of T-cell reconstitution after alpha-beta-depleted transplantation in children. As it was prepared, the TCRbeta library received unique molecular identifiers. TCRdb ran MiXCR on the PCR reads and lists one entry per CDR3 protein. The data contain about 870,000 distinct CDR3 sequences, roughly 15% of them singletons. The sequencing here drew on PBMCs, mostly from graft donor cells, taken 360 days after TCRalphabeta/CD19-depleted stem cell transplant. These receptors originate from a male patient aged 10-17 years who had a stem cell transplant for acute lymphoblastic leukemia, so the T cells may come from the graft donor.

This chain links TRBV12-3 or TRBV12-4 with TRBJ2-5; 9 nucleotides match TRBD1. The CDR3 is made up of 15 amino acids. The V gene end was trimmed by 6 bases and the J gene end by 5 bases; junction bases not matched to a gene: 10. The CDR3: CASRLAQGALETQYF. CDR3 DNA sequence: TGTGCCAGCAGACTAGCACAGGGGGCATTGGAGACCCAGTACTTC.

This clonotype showed up just a few times. The genes are TRBV5-1 and TRBJ2-1, with 10 bases that match TRBD2. The V segment lost 3 bases and the J segment 5 bases; nucleotides outside the gene matches: 8. The germline V gene has CDR1 SGHRS and CDR2 YFSETQ. There are 16 residues in the CDR3. The CDR3 bases are TGCGCCAGCAGCTCCCAGCGGGAGGGCCTCCACAATGAGCAGTTCTTC. Its translation is CASSSQREGLHNEQFF.

This clonotype was detected a few times. This sequence joins TRBV4-1 and TRBJ2-2; D is perhaps TRBD1 (6 bases). The CDR3 contains 17 residues. Trimming cost V 0 bases and J 4 bases, with 15 bases left between them. Germline V gene sequence: CDR1 MGHRA, CDR2 YSYEKL. The DNA of the CDR3 is TGCGCCAGCAGCCAAGATCCGACAGGTTACTTCACCGGGGAGCTGTTTTTT. Its protein is CASSQDPTGYFTGELFF.

This clonotype has ten or more counts. The V gene is TRBV4-1, the J gene TRBJ2-7; 7 nucleotides match TRBD2. Germline V gives CDR1 MGHRA, CDR2 YSYEKL. With 5 bases clipped from V and 0 bases from J, the junction kept 10 bases outside the gene matches. The CDR3 is 16 amino acids. The CDR3 nucleotides are TGCGCCAGCAGCTTCGTTGCGGGAGTGACCTCCTACGAGCAGTACTTC. Translating gives CASSFVAGVTSYEQYF.

Many counts were recorded for this clonotype. The chain joins TRBV21-1 to TRBJ2-3. TRBV21-1 counts as a pseudogene. The CDR3 length is 14 residues. CDR3 protein: CASSKGKETDTQYF. CDR3 sequence (DNA): TGTGCCAGCAGCAAAGGGAAGGAGACAGATACGCAGTATTTT.

This clonotype was recorded only once. The genes are TRBV3-1 and TRBJ1-1, with TRBD1 matching 7 bases. CDR3 size: 19 residues. The V gene's germline CDR1 is LGHDT and CDR2 YNNKEL (reference sequence). The junction had 17 bases not matched to a gene; V was cut back by 4 bases and J by 0 bases. CDR3 bases: TGTGCCAGCAGCCCGACTAAGGGGACAGTTCAGGAGGTGAACACTGAAGCTTTCTTT. Amino acids: CASSPTKGTVQEVNTEAFF.

This clonotype was counted ten times or more. V is TRBV29-1 and J is TRBJ1-1, with 8 bases that match TRBD1. The germline V gene has CDR1 SQVTM and CDR2 ANQGSEA. Unmatched junction bases numbered 8, after V lost 5 bases and J lost 0 bases. CDR3 length: 15 residues. The CDR3 DNA reads as TGCAGCGTTCACCGACAGGGGCCTATGAACACTGAAGCTTTCTTT. It encodes CSVHRQGPMNTEAFF.

This clonotype has just a few counts. V gene TRBV20-1 combines with J gene TRBJ2-1; 7 positions match TRBD2. J was trimmed by 9 bases and V by 8 bases; bases with no gene match: 10. Germline CDR1 reads DFQATT; CDR2 reads SNEGSKA (reference sequence). The CDR3 contains 12 residues. The CDR3 DNA reads TGCAGTCCCAAGGAGGGCGGGGGTGAGCAGTTCTTC. Encoded protein: CSPKEGGGEQFF.

The chain combines TRBV25-1 with TRBJ2-2; 9 bases map to TRBD1. The CDR3 totals 16 residues. CDR1 is MGHDK, CDR2 SYGVNS, per germline. V lost 0 bases to trimming and J lost 6 bases; unmatched junction nucleotides: 5. CDR3 residues: CASSEYTGGRAGELFF. The CDR3, as DNA: TGTGCCAGCAGTGAATATACAGGGGGCCGGGCCGGGGAGCTGTTTTTT.